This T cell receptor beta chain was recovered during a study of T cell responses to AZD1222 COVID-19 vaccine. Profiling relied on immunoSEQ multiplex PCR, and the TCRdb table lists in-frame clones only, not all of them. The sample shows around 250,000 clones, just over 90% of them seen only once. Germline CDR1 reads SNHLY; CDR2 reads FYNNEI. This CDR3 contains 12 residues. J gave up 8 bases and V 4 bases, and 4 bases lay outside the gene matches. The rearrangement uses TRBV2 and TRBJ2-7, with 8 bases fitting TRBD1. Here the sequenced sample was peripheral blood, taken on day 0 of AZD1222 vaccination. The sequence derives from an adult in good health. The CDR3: CASSGTGKKQYF. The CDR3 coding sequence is TGTGCCAGCAGTGGGACAGGGAAAAAGCAGTACTTC.